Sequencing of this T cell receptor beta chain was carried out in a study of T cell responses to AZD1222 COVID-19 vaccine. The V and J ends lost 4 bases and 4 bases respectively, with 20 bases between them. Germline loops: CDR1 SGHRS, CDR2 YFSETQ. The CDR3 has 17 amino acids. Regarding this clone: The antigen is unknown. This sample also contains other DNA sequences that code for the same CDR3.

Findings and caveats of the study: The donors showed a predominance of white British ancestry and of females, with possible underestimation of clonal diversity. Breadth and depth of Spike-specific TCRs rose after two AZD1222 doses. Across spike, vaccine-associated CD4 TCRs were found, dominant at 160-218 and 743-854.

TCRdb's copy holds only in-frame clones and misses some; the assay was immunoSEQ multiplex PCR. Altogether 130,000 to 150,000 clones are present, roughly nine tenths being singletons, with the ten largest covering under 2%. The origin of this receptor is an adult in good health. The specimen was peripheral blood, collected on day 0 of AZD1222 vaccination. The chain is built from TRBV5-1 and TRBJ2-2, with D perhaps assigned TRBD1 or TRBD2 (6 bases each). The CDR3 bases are TGCGCCAGCAGCCCCACCCCGGGGGCGCTGGGCACCGGGGAGCTGTTTTTT. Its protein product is CASSPTPGALGTGELFF.